This record covers a single TCR beta chain. The time point here: newly diagnosed, previously untreated cHL patient sample. The data stem from a study of PD-1 blockade in classical Hodgkin lymphoma. Trimming pared 6 bases from V and 0 bases from J, leaving 9 bases between. The germline V gene encodes CDR1 MNHNS and CDR2 SASEGT. The CDR3 covers 14 residues. TCRdb's table, derived via immunoSEQ multiplex PCR, lists solely in-frame clones and lacks some. The table has tens of thousands of clones, approximately 90% seen once. This TCR was sampled from a human donor with classical Hodgkin lymphoma. V gene TRBV6-1 combines with J gene TRBJ2-4; D may be TRBD1 (5 bases). The sequencing sample was made of peripheral blood mononuclear cells (PBMCs). CDR3 DNA: TGTGCCAGCAGAGACAGAGTAGCCAAAAACATTCAGTACTTC. It yields the protein CASRDRVAKNIQYF.